This is a list of T cell receptor beta chains from one sample in a study of identical twins. TCRdb passed the 5' RACE reads through MiXCR, listing each CDR3 protein once. The sample shows just over 500,000 distinct CDR3 sequences, less than 25% of them seen only once. The data also belong to a second study, concerning T cells expressing NK-cell markers.

Sequenced material: CD4+ T cells sorted from blood. These receptors all come from a woman aged 18-30 years in good health. Each CDR3 is given with its conserved first and last residue. Each record gives: clone size, D gene, V gene, CDR3 length, J gene, CDR3 DNA, CDR3 protein. D genes are given only for firm matches. Size is omitted from some rows. Given values are once, few, many or a class for expanded clones.

few	TRBD2	TRBV12-3/TRBV12-4	15	TRBJ2-1	TGTGCCTTAGGGGCCGGTGGCCTAGCGGACAATGAGCAGTTCTTC	CALGAGGLADNEQFF
few	TRBD2	TRBV5-1	13	TRBJ2-3	TGCGCCAGTTGTAGCGGGGCCACAGATACGCAGTATTTT	CASCSGATDTQYF
.	.	TRBV6-5	15	TRBJ2-1	TGTGCCAGCAGTTACTCGATTCGGTCGTACAATGAGCAGTTCTTC	CASSYSIRSYNEQFF
once	.	TRBV20-1	14	TRBJ2-1	TGCAGTGCACACGGGAGAAGCTCCTACAATGAGCAGTTCTTC	CSAHGRSSYNEQFF
many	.	TRBV12-3/TRBV12-4	12	TRBJ2-7	TGTGCCAGCAGCAGACGATCCTACGAGCAGTACTTC	CASSRRSYEQYF
.	.	TRBV5-1	13	TRBJ2-1	TGCGCCAGCAGCTTGCGATCTAGGGATGAGCAGTTCTTC	CASSLRSRDEQFF
.	TRBD2	TRBV7-2	15	TRBJ2-7	TGTGCCAGCAGCTTAGGACTAGCGGGGACCGGTGAGCAGTACTTC	CASSLGLAGTGEQYF
few	.	TRBV12-1	13	TRBJ1-2	TGTGCCAGCAGAAACGGACGGTACTATGGCTACACCTTC	CASRNGRYYGYTF
.	.	TRBV5-1	17	TRBJ1-2	TGCGCCAGCAGCTTGGGGTCGGGGGTGACAATTAACTATGGCTACACCTTC	CASSLGSGVTINYGYTF
.	.	TRBV7-2	15	TRBJ1-2	TGTGCCAGCAGCTTTCAATCGGGGTTTGACTATGGCTACACCTTC	CASSFQSGFDYGYTF
.	.	TRBV20-1	13	TRBJ2-7	TGCAGTGCTTCCGGGGTCTCGAGTTACGAGCAGTACTTC	CSASGVSSYEQYF
few	.	TRBV7-2	16	TRBJ1-2	TGTGCCAGCATCCGGGCCAGAGGGACCTTTAACTATGGCTACACCTTC	CASIRARGTFNYGYTF